The 18 T cell receptor beta chains below come from one sample, sequenced in a study of T cells in Graves' hyperthyroidism and ophthalmopathy. Researchers took RNA transcripts and amplified the TCR beta CDR3 regions from them. The primer set for the first-round RT-PCR of the TCR CDR3 was HTBI. MiXCR was run by TCRdb on the multiplex PCR reads, yielding one entry per CDR3 protein. The profile shows about 590,000 distinct CDR3 sequences, approximately 14% of them singletons. Sequences were obtained from blood. The receptors were gathered from a woman in her twenties or thirties with Graves' hyperthyroidism.

The chain has TRBV6-2 or TRBV6-3 and TRBJ1-6; the D gene is possibly TRBD1 (5 bases). The germline gives CDR1 MNHEY, CDR2 SVGEGT. V lost 8 bases, J lost 4 bases, and 12 bases lay in between. The CDR3 totals 14 residues. CDR3 bases: TGTGCCAGCGCCGGGACTTCTTATAATTCACCCCTCCACTTT. Its translation: CASAGTSYNSPLHF.

This clonotype was seen a few times. This chain links TRBV20-1 with TRBJ1-3; maybe TRBD1 (6 bases). CDR3 length: 15 amino acids. The V and J ends lost 2 bases and 4 bases respectively, with 15 bases between them. Germline assignment: CDR1 DFQATT and CDR2 SNEGSKA (reference sequence). CDR3 DNA sequence: TGCAGTGCTAGAAACAAATGGGGGGCCGGAAACACCATATATTTT. Translated: CSARNKWGAGNTIYF.

The table lists this clonotype with a few counts. V is TRBV30 and J is TRBJ1-2, with D maybe TRBD1 (6 bases). The V end lost 4 bases, the J end lost 6 bases, and 15 bases lay between the germline ends. CDR3 size: 13 residues. Germline V CDR1 and CDR2: GTSNPN, SVGIG (reference sequence). For the CDR3, the DNA is TGTGCCTGGATAGGTTTCCCAGGGGATGGCTACACCTTC. It specifies CAWIGFPGDGYTF.

This clonotype was observed at least ten times. The chain uses TRBV20-1 and TRBJ1-1; 11 bases line up with TRBD1. Germline CDR1 is DFQATT and CDR2 is SNEGSKA (reference sequence). This CDR3 region has 13 residues. J was trimmed by 3 bases and V by 8 bases; bases with no gene match: 5. The CDR3 protein is CSWTGGTHTEAFF. DNA of the CDR3: TGCAGTTGGACAGGGGGCACTCACACTGAAGCTTTCTTT.

This clonotype appeared many times. The rearrangement uses TRBV5-1 and TRBJ2-2, with no clear D. V was pared by 0 bases and J by 2 bases, with 14 bases between. Per the germline V gene, CDR1 is SGHRS and CDR2 is YFSETQ. The length of the CDR3 is 17 residues. The CDR3 DNA follows: TGCGCCAGCAGCTTGGTTTCTCTCGGGCTTAACACCGGGGAGCTGTTTTTT. Translated: CASSLVSLGLNTGELFF.

In its sample, this clonotype was seen a few times. The chain links TRBV7-9 to TRBJ1-6; 9 bases match TRBD1. The V gene end was trimmed by 5 bases and the J gene end by 9 bases; junction bases not matched to a gene: 11. There are 16 residues in the CDR3. The germline gives CDR1 SEHNR, CDR2 FQNEAQ (reference sequence). The CDR3 reads CASSRDRAFKGSPLHF. The DNA for the CDR3 is TGTGCCAGCAGCCGGGACAGGGCTTTTAAAGGTTCACCCCTCCACTTT.

This clonotype was found once. The junction does not match germline at one end; this may be a read error. The genes are TRBV12-3 or TRBV12-4 and TRBJ2-2; tentatively, D is TRBD2 (5 bases). CDR3 size: 13 residues. CDR3 sequence (DNA): TGTGCCAGCAGACTCCCGGGGTCCGGGGAGCCGTTTTTT. Its translation is CASRLPGSGEPFF.

The gene calls are TRBV27 and TRBJ2-3; TRBD2 matches 10 bases. Looked up from germline, CDR1 is MNHEY and CDR2 is SMNVEV (reference sequence). V lost 6 bases to trimming and J lost 3 bases; unmatched junction nucleotides: 6. The CDR3 loop spans 15 amino acids. The CDR3 loop is CASRLAGVRTDTQYF. CDR3 coding DNA: TGTGCCAGCAGGCTAGCGGGAGTTCGTACAGATACGCAGTATTTT.

This clonotype was detected ten times or more. V gene TRBV7-9 combines with J gene TRBJ1-2; TRBD1 might be the D (6 bases). The CDR3 has 12 residues. Trimming left V 7 bases short and J 8 bases short, with 14 bases between. The V gene's germline CDR1 is SEHNR and CDR2 FQNEAQ (reference sequence). The CDR3 sequence is CASTKAGDGYTF. DNA for the CDR3: TGTGCCAGCACCAAGGCAGGGGACGGCTACACCTTC.

This clonotype was counted at least ten times. This sequence joins TRBV12-3 or TRBV12-4 and TRBJ2-7; 8 bases map to TRBD2. This CDR3 spans 15 amino acids. The V and J ends lost 6 bases and 2 bases, in that order; junction bases with no gene match: 9. CDR3 in DNA: TGTGCCAGCAGCACCGCAGTAGCGGGGCCCTACGAGCAGTACTTC. As protein: CASSTAVAGPYEQYF.

This clonotype was seen ten or more times. The chain joins TRBV27 to TRBJ2-2; 8 nucleotides match TRBD2. This CDR3 has 20 amino acids. CDR1 is MNHEY, CDR2 SMNVEV, per germline (reference sequence). The trim removed 5 bases at V and 6 bases at J, leaving 23 bases unmatched. CDR3 amino acids: CASSTAGGGQSGKVSGELFF. Written as DNA, the CDR3 is TGTGCCAGCAGTACGGCCGGGGGGGGGCAAAGCGGGAAGGTCTCCGGGGAGCTGTTTTTT.

This clonotype was observed at least ten times. CDR3 residues: CASSPPPGWGTDTQYF. For the CDR3, the DNA is TGTGCCAGCAGCCCCCCGCCAGGGTGGGGCACAGATACGCAGTATTTT. The rearrangement uses TRBV7-2 and TRBJ2-3; weak D call: TRBD1 (5 bases). The CDR3 sequence is 16 residues long. The V gene lost 5 bases and the J gene lost 1 base, with 16 bases spanning the gap. CDR1 is SGHTA, CDR2 FQGNSA, per germline.

This clonotype was detected ten times or more. The V gene is TRBV11-2, the J gene TRBJ1-5; D is possibly TRBD1 (6 bases). The CDR3 has 15 residues. Germline V lookup: CDR1 SGHAT, CDR2 FQNNGV. The V and J ends lost 2 bases and 5 bases respectively, with 13 bases between them. The CDR3 sequence: CASSLSGSGDQPQHF. For the CDR3, the DNA is TGTGCCAGCAGCTTATCAGGGTCAGGGGATCAGCCCCAGCATTTT.

Comment on this clonotype: As the CDR3 is not closed by the conserved phenylalanine or tryptophan, this likely results from a read error. The rearrangement joins TRBV29-1 to TRBJ2-7, with TRBD2 as a possible D gene (5 bases). Trimming cost V 5 bases and J 3 bases, with 26 bases left between them. The length of the CDR3 is 17 residues. The germline gives CDR1 SQVTM, CDR2 ANQGSEA. The CDR3 DNA reads TGCAGCGTTTCGACGGCGCGGTGGGCGGGCTCAATCTACGAGCAGTACCTC. Protein product: CSVSTARWAGSIYEQYL.

This clonotype was picked up many times. The gene calls are TRBV3-1 and TRBJ2-1; TRBD2 matches at 9 bases. The germline V gene encodes CDR1 LGHDT and CDR2 YNNKEL (reference sequence). CDR3 length: 17 residues. V trimming: 3 bases; J trimming: 3 bases; junction bases outside the gene matches: 9. Here the CDR3 reads CASSQRLAGSGYNEQFF. For the CDR3, the DNA is TGTGCCAGCAGCCAGAGGCTAGCGGGATCGGGCTACAATGAGCAGTTCTTC.

This clonotype was counted many times. The V call is TRBV12-3 or TRBV12-4, the J call TRBJ1-3, with unresolved D. The CDR3 has 12 amino acids. Trimming took off 2 bases at V and 4 bases at J, with 3 bases between the two ends. CDR3 nucleotide sequence: TGTGCCAGCAGTTTACGGGGAAACACCATATATTTT. It translates to CASSLRGNTIYF.

Turning to this clonotype: One base away lies a much larger clone, so this may be a sequencing read error. The chain has TRBV7-2 and TRBJ1-3; TRBD1 might be the D (5 bases). CDR1 is SGHTA, CDR2 FQGNSA, per germline. V lost 2 bases, J lost 0 bases, and 14 bases lay in between. This CDR3 contains 17 residues. This CDR3 reads CASSLTLVGTSGNTIYF. CDR3 bases: TGTGCCAGCAGCTTAACGCTGGTCGGGACCTCTGGAAACACCATATATTTT.

V gene TRBV6-2 or TRBV6-3 combines with J gene TRBJ1-1, with D hard to call. The CDR3 is made up of 14 amino acids. The germline V and J ends were trimmed by 0 bases and 6 bases, with 11 bases remaining between them. Germline-derived CDR1 and CDR2 are MNHEY and SVGEGT. The CDR3 here is CASSYSTVFSEAFF. The CDR3 nucleotides read TGTGCCAGCAGTTACTCGACGGTTTTCTCTGAAGCTTTCTTT.